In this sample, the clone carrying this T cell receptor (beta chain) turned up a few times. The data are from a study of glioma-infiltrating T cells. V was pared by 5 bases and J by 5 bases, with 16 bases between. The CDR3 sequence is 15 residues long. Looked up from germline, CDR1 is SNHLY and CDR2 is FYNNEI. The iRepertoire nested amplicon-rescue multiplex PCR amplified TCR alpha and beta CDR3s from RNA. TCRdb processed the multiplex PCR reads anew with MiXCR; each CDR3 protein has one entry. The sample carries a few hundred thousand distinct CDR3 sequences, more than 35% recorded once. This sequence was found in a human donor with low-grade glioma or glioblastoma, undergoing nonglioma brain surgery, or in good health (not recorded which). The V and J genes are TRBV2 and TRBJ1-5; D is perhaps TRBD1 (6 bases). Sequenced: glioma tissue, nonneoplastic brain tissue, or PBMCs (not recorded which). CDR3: CASSKGRGLHQPQHF. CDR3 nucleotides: TGTGCCAGCAGTAAGGGCAGGGGACTCCATCAGCCCCAGCATTTT.